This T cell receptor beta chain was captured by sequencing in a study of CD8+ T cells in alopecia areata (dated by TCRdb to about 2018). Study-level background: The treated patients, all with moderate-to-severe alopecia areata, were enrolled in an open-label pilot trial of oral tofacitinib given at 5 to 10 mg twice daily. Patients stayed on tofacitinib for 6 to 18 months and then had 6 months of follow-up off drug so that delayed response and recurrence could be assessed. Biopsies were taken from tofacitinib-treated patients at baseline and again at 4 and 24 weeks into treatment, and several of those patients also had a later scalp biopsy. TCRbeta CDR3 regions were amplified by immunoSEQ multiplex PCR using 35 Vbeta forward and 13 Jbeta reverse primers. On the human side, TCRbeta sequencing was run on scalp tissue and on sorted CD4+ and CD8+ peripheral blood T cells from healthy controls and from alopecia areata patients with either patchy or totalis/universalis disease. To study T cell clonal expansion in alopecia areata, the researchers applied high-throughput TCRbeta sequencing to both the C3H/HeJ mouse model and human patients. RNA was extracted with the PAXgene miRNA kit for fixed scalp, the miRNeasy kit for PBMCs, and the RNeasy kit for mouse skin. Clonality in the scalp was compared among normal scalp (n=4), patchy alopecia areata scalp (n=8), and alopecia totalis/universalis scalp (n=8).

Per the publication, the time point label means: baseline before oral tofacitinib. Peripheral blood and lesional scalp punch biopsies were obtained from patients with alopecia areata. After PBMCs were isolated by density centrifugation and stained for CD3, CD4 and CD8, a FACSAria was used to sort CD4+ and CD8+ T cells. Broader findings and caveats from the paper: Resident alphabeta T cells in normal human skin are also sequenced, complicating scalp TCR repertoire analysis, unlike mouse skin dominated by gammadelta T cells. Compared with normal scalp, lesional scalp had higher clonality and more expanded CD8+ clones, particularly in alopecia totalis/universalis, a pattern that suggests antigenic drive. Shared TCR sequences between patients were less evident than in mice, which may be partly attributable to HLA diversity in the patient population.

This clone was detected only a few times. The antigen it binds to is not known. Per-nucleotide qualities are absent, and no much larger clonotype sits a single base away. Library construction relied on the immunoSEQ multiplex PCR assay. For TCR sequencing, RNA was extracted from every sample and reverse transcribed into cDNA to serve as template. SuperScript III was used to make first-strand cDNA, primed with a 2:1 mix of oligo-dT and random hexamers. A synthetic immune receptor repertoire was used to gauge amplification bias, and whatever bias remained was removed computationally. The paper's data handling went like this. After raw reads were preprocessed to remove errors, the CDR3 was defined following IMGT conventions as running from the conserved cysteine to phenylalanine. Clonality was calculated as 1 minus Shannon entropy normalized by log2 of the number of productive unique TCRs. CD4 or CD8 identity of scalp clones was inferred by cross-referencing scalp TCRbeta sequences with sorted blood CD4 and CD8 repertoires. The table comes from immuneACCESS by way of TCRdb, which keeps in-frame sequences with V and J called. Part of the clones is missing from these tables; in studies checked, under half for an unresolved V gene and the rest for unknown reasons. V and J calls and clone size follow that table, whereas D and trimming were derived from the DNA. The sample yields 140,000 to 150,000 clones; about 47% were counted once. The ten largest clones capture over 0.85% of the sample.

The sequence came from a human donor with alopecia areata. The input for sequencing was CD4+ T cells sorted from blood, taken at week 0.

The CDR3 amino acid sequence is: CASSLYRSQGYTF. The base sequence is TGTGCCAGCAGTTTATACAGGTCTCAAGGCTACACCTTC. The chain employs TRBV6-6 and TRBJ1-2; TRBD1 is perhaps the D gene, given 5 matching bases. For CDR1 and CDR2, the germline V gene (reference sequence) lists MNHNY and SVGAGI. The junction carries 14 bases between V and J, which are trimmed by 4 bases and 8 bases respectively. The CDR3 has 13 amino acids, counting the end cysteine and phenylalanine. Only the CDR3 portion is preserved as DNA: 39 bases, with reading frame beginning at the first base.